These 15 T cell receptor beta chains originate from one sample sequenced in a study of molecular identifiers for immune sequencing clone quantification. TCRdb ran MiXCR on the PCR reads and lists one entry per CDR3 protein. This sample carries 60,000 to 70,000 distinct CDR3 sequences, roughly a fifth of them seen once, and the ten largest clones take around 1.4%. The sequenced sample consisted of naive CD8+ T cells from blood, with Jurkat cell RNA spiked in. Subset: FACS-sorted CD8+CD4-CCR7+CD45RA+ naive T cells. Receptors were obtained from a human donor in good health. Some libraries in this study had Jurkat cell RNA spiked in.

This clonotype was recorded many times. The chain combines TRBV27 with TRBJ2-7; 8 nucleotides match TRBD1. The germline CDR1 and CDR2 sequences are MNHEY and SMNVEV (reference sequence). The CDR3 extends over 14 amino acids. V shed 7 bases and J 5 bases; nucleotides not matched to a gene: 10. The CDR3 spells CASTSGTGLDEQYF. The DNA of the CDR3 is TGTGCCAGCACCTCCGGGACAGGATTGGACGAGCAGTACTTC.

This clonotype came up many times. CDR3 coding DNA: TGTGCCTGGAGTGTTTTCCGGGAGGATACGCAGTATTTT. It yields the protein CAWSVFREDTQYF. The rearrangement uses TRBV30 and TRBJ2-3; D possibly corresponds to TRBD2 (6 bases). V was shortened by 0 bases and J by 6 bases, with 10 bases between the two germline ends. Germline values: CDR1 GTSNPN, CDR2 SVGIG (reference sequence). This CDR3 spans 13 amino acids.

This clonotype has more than one count but fewer than ten. The germline gene is not matched at one end of the junction; a read error may be the cause. The rearrangement uses TRBV6-6 and TRBJ2-7; D gene uncertain. The CDR3 length is 16 residues. The germline V gene encodes CDR1 MNHNY and CDR2 SVGAGI (reference sequence). The CDR3 bases are TGTGCCAGCGGTTACGGGTCGAACGCACTGCCCTACGAGCAGTACTTC. Amino acid sequence: CASGYGSNALPYEQYF.

This rearrangement joins TRBV10-3 to TRBJ2-2; the D gene is possibly TRBD2 (5 bases). The CDR3 has 16 residues. Trimming removed 0 bases at V and 2 bases at J, with 10 bases between. Germline CDR1 reads ENHRY; CDR2 reads SYGVKD. The CDR3 bases are TGTGCCATCAGTGAGTCTGCTAGCCCTAACACCGGGGAGCTGTTTTTT. This codes for CAISESASPNTGELFF.

On this clonotype: A read error is possible here, since a much larger clone lies one base away. The gene calls are TRBV27 and TRBJ2-1; D uncertain. In germline, CDR1 is MNHEY, CDR2 SMNVEV (reference sequence). CDR3 length equals 14 residues. The CDR3 nucleotides are TGTGCCAGCAGTCTAGTAGGCACTGGGGATGAGCGGTTCTTC. It is translated as CASSLVGTGDERFF.

This rearrangement joins TRBV5-4 to TRBJ1-2; D not certain. V was cut by 7 bases and J by 5 bases, with 21 bases left in between. This CDR3 is built from 15 residues. Germline-derived CDR1 and CDR2 are SGHNT and YYREEE (reference sequence). CDR3 in amino acids: CASAVGPEEQYGYTF. The CDR3 DNA sequence: TGTGCCAGCGCTGTAGGGCCCGAGGAGCAATATGGCTACACCTTC.

This clonotype was counted at least ten times. This rearrangement joins TRBV3-1 to TRBJ2-5, with D possibly called TRBD1 or TRBD2 (6 bases each). Trimming took off 7 bases at V and 1 base at J, with 25 bases between the two ends. Looked up from germline, CDR1 is LGHDT and CDR2 is YNNKEL (reference sequence). The CDR3 covers 18 residues. DNA for the CDR3: TGTGCCAGCACCCCTGACATCGGGGGCGTCTTCCCCCAAGAGACCCAGTACTTC. Translation: CASTPDIGGVFPQETQYF.

This clonotype has ten or more counts. The V gene is TRBV30, the J gene TRBJ2-7; TRBD2 matches at 9 bases. The CDR3 is 13 residues long. Germline assignment: CDR1 GTSNPN and CDR2 SVGIG (reference sequence). The ends lost 3 bases at V and 4 bases at J; junction bases unmatched: 4. The CDR3: CAWSPTSGYEQYF. The CDR3 region has the DNA TGTGCCTGGAGCCCCACTAGCGGGTACGAGCAGTACTTC.

This clonotype was picked up many times. This chain uses TRBV29-1 with TRBJ2-2; D possibly corresponds to TRBD1 (6 bases). In germline, CDR1 is SQVTM, CDR2 ANQGSEA. The CDR3 covers 14 residues. Trimming removed 5 bases from V and 5 bases from J, with 15 bases in between. The CDR3 loop reads CSVSRGYGTGELFF. CDR3 coding DNA: TGCAGCGTTAGTAGGGGGTACGGTACCGGGGAGCTGTTTTTT.

This clonotype has a count of ten or more. The chain recombines TRBV7-9 with TRBJ2-7, with 7 bases aligning to TRBD2. Germline CDR1 and CDR2: SEHNR and FQNEAQ (reference sequence). The ends lost 4 bases at V and 4 bases at J; junction bases unmatched: 7. The CDR3 length is 14 residues. Here the CDR3 DNA reads TGTGCCAGCAGCTCGACGGGGCGGGGGTACGAGCAGTACTTC. Its protein is CASSSTGRGYEQYF.

The V call is TRBV28, the J call TRBJ2-7, with D possibly TRBD1 on 6 matching bases. Germline V CDR1 and CDR2: MDHEN, SYDVKM. With 1 base removed from V and 2 bases from J, the gap between germline ends came to 12 bases. This CDR3 has 15 residues. CDR3 nucleotides: TGTGCCAGCAGTTTATACGGGACACCCCCCTACGAGCAGTACTTC. Its protein is CASSLYGTPPYEQYF. The whole variable domain, remainder taken from reference TRBV28 and TRBJ2-7, is DVKVTQSSRYLVKRTGEKVFLECVQDMDHENMFWYRQDPGLGLRLIYFSYDVKMKEKGDIPEGYSVSREKKERFSLILESASTNQTSMYLCASSLYGTPPYEQYFGPGTRLTVT.

This clonotype was seen at least ten times. This chain links TRBV30 with TRBJ1-1, with D unclear. CDR1 is GTSNPN and CDR2 is SVGIG in the germline V gene (reference sequence). The CDR3 totals 11 residues. V was trimmed by 1 base and J by 10 bases, leaving 10 bases between them. The DNA for the CDR3 is TGTGCCTGGAGTGACGGGTTGGGAGCTTTCTTT. Its translation is CAWSDGLGAFF.

This clonotype occurred many times. The chain has TRBV29-1 and TRBJ2-5; D unclear. CDR1 SQVTM and CDR2 ANQGSEA come from the germline V gene. V was clipped by 3 bases and J by 1 base, with 12 bases between them. This CDR3 contains 14 residues. As DNA, the CDR3 is TGCAGCGTTGAGTTAAGTCATTCCCAAGAGACCCAGTACTTC. Amino acid sequence: CSVELSHSQETQYF.

This clonotype has at least ten counts. V and J are TRBV2 and TRBJ2-3; 13 bases are shared with TRBD2. V gave up 6 bases and J gave up 2 bases; unmatched junction bases: 5. There are 16 residues in the CDR3. Germline V CDR1 and CDR2: SNHLY, FYNNEI. The CDR3 protein is CASRGLAGDLTDTQYF. The DNA of the CDR3 is TGTGCCAGCAGAGGACTAGCGGGAGATCTCACAGATACGCAGTATTTT.

This clonotype was picked up a small number of times. This may be a read error, as it is one base from a much larger clone. The J gene is TRBJ2-3, the V gene TRBV6-1; D is possibly TRBD1 (5 bases). CDR3 length equals 15 residues. The germline CDR1 and CDR2 sequences are MNHNS and SASEGT. CDR3 nucleotide sequence: TGTGCCAGCAGTGAAGCAAGGGGAAGCATAGATACGCAGTATTTT. This translates into CASSEARGSIDTQYF.